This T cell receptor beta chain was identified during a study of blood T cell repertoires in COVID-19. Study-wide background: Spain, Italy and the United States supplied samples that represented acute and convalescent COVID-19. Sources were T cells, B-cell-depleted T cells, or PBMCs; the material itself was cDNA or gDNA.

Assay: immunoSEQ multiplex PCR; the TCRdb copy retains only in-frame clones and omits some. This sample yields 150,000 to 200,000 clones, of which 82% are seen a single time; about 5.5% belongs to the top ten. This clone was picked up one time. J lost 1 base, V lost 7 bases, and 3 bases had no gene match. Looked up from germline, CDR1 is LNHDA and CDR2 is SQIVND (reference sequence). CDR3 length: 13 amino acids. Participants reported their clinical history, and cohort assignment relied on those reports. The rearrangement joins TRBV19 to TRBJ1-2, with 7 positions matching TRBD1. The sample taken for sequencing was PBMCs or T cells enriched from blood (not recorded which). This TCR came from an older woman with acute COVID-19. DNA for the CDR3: TGTGCCAGTACGAGGGGGCTTAACTATGGCTACACCTTC. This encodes CASTRGLNYGYTF. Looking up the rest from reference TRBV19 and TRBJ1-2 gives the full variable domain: DGGITQSPKYLFRKEGQNVTLSCEQNLNHDAMYWYRQDPGQGLRLIYYSQIVNDFQKGDIAEGYSVSREKKESFPLTVTSAQKNPTAFYLCASTRGLNYGYTFGSGTRLTVV.